This TCR beta chain was captured in a study of T cells in Graves' hyperthyroidism and ophthalmopathy. Study-level results: For ophthalmopathy, model prediction preceded onset by a median about 6 months.

This CDR3 has 13 residues. Between the trimmed V and J ends, which lost 1 base and 7 bases, there was a span of 11 bases. From germline, CDR1 is SGHAT and CDR2 FQNNGV. Amplified regions were TCR beta CDR3 sequences from RNA transcripts. When the TCR CDR3 underwent first-round RT-PCR, the HTBI primer set was used. TCRdb recomputed calls from the multiplex PCR reads with MiXCR, one row per CDR3 protein. Of 200,000 to 250,000 distinct CDR3 sequences in the sample, approximately 16% were seen once. Hyperthyroidism of Graves' type that showed no ophthalmopathy progression within 18 months was stable. Patients between 18 and 65 years old had hyperthyroidism, newly diagnosed and lasting under 2 months. Patients with uncontrolled infections, other autoimmune diseases, pregnancy or lactation were excluded. Ten or more counts support this clonotype. The antigen is not known.

V usage is TRBV11-2 and J usage is TRBJ2-7; possibly TRBD2 for D (5 bases). The TCR originated in a man aged 35 to 55 with Graves' hyperthyroidism. The source material was blood. CDR3: CASSLAAPGEQYF. The CDR3 bases are TGTGCCAGCAGCTTAGCAGCACCGGGGGAGCAGTACTTC.